Listed below are T cell receptor beta chains from one sample, sequenced in a study of blood T cells in healthy people across ages. TCRdb itself ran the 5' RACE reads through MiXCR, one entry per CDR3 protein. This sample yields fewer than 750,000 distinct CDR3 sequences, of which around 52% are seen a single time; about 14% belongs to the top ten. The specimen was blood. The receptors stem from a woman of 80 years or more in good health. Each CDR3 is given with its conserved first and last residue. Each record gives: V gene, D gene, J gene, clone size, CDR3 protein, CDR3 DNA. D genes are given only for firm matches. Size is stated for part of the rows, as once, few or many counts, or as a class when the clone is expanded.

>TRBV20-1|TRBD2|TRBJ2-5|-
CSARDSGGAEGQYF
TGCAGTGCTAGAGATAGCGGGGGGGCCGAAGGGCAGTACTTC
>TRBV5-1|-|TRBJ2-3|-
CASSLALEPDTQYF
TGCGCCAGCAGCTTGGCACTAGAGCCAGATACGCAGTATTTT
>TRBV29-1|-|TRBJ1-2|many
CSGVGPDYGYTF
TGCAGCGGTGTGGGGCCTGACTATGGCTACACCTTC
>TRBV29-1|TRBD1|TRBJ1-1|-
CSALGQPNTEAFF
TGCAGCGCTCTGGGACAGCCGAACACTGAAGCTTTCTTT
>TRBV27|-|TRBJ2-1|-
CVGSLRGGYNEQFF
TGTGTCGGCAGTTTAAGAGGGGGGTACAATGAGCAGTTCTTC
>TRBV5-1|TRBD2|TRBJ2-1|many
CASSRLAGGYNEQFF
TGCGCCAGCAGCCGCCTAGCGGGGGGCTACAATGAGCAGTTCTTC
>TRBV7-9|-|TRBJ2-5|few
CASNKGAGLTETQYF
TGTGCCAGCAACAAAGGGGCTGGGTTAACAGAGACCCAGTACTTC
>TRBV27|-|TRBJ2-5|few
CASSLWFQETQYF
TGTGCCAGCAGTTTATGGTTCCAAGAGACCCAGTACTTC
>TRBV12-3/TRBV12-4|-|TRBJ1-2|-
CASSPLAGTSYTF
TGTGCCAGCAGCCCCCTTGCCGGGACTAGCTACACCTTC
>TRBV20-1|-|TRBJ2-3|-
CSARLQGGATDTQYF
TGCAGTGCTAGACTACAGGGGGGGGCCACAGATACGCAGTATTTT